This TCR beta chain was obtained from a study of cytotoxic CD8 clonotypes in ibrutinib-treated CLL. At the level of the study: 11 relapsed/refractory, some 16 treatment-naive; around 18 IGHV unmutated.

Depths of 1 in 200,000 to 1 in 1 million T cells were the sequencing target. Measured with immunoSEQ multiplex PCR; TCRdb has only the in-frame clones, and not every one. Counted here are 200,000 or so clones, about four fifths occurring once; the ten biggest clones make up about an eighth. As concerns this clone: No antigen is known for it.

Study results and limitations: Public clonotypes were rare and shrank or held steady on treatment.

The clonotype comes from a human donor with chronic lymphocytic leukemia. The material sequenced was PBMCs, taken after 12 months of ibrutinib treatment.

Written as DNA, the CDR3 is TGCGCCAGCAGCCCAGGGACTAGCGGGGAGACCCAGTACTTC. Protein: CASSPGTSGETQYF. This chain links TRBV5-1 with TRBJ2-5; 12 bases are shared with TRBD2. This CDR3 is built from 14 residues. Looked up from germline, CDR1 is SGHRS and CDR2 is YFSETQ. After removal of 4 bases from V and 5 bases from J, the junction contained 3 bases not matched to a gene.